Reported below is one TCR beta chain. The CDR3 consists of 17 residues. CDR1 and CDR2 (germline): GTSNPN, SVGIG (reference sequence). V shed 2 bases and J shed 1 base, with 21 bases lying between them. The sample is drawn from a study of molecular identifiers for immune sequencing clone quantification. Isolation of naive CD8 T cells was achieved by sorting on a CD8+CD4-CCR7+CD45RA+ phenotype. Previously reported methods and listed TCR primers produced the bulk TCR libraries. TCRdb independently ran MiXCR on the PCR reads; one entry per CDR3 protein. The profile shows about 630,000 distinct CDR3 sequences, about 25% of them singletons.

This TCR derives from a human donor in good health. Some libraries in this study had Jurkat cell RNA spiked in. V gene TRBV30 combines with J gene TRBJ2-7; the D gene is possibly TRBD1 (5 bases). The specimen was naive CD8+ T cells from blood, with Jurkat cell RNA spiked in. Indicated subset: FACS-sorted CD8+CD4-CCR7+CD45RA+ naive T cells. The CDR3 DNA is TGTGCCTGGAGTATAGGTTCTTTAGGACATATATCCTACGAGCAGTACTTC. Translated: CAWSIGSLGHISYEQYF.